The clone carrying this T cell receptor (beta chain) showed up just a few times. The antigen remains unidentified. The record originates from a study of identical twins. Notes on the study in general: Insertion counts were lower in abundant cord blood beta clonotypes, a trend that memory repertoires did not show. Models predicted too little out-of-frame TCR alpha sharing in monozygotic twins.

CDR1 is SGHVS, CDR2 FQNEAQ, per germline. The CDR3 spans 19 residues. The trim removed 1 base at V and 0 bases at J, leaving 9 bases unmatched. TCRdb reanalysed the 5' RACE reads using MiXCR and keeps one entry per CDR3 protein. The profile shows about 240,000 distinct CDR3 sequences, approximately 7.3% of them singletons. These data are also associated with another study on yellow fever vaccine responses in identical twins. That report notes: Reportedly, twins' vaccine T cell responses looked partly convergent and partly personalized.

The material sequenced was CD8+ T cells sorted from blood. The sequence was obtained from a woman under 30 in good health. The gene calls are TRBV7-8 and TRBJ2-3, with TRBD2 identical over 11 bases. The CDR3 loop is CASSLDALAGGLSTDTQYF. CDR3 DNA sequence: TGTGCCAGCAGCTTAGATGCTCTAGCGGGGGGCCTTAGCACAGATACGCAGTATTTT.